Below are 7 T cell receptor beta chains sequenced from a single sample in a study of cytomegalovirus exposure and HLA in healthy donors. The PCR employed 60 Vbeta primers together with 13 Jbeta primers. TCRdb keeps only in-frame clones here, not all; method: immunoSEQ multiplex PCR. The sample lists roughly 80,000 clones, around 84% seen once, with roughly 2.3% in the top ten. Sequencing was performed on PBMCs. Receptor source: a woman between 45 and 60 years old in good health and CMV-seronegative.

The chain has TRBV6-6 and TRBJ1-6, with D perhaps matching TRBD1 (6 bases). V dropped 5 bases and J dropped 6 bases, with 14 bases sitting between them. Germline CDR1 is MNHNY and CDR2 is SVGAGI (reference sequence). The CDR3 totals 15 residues. CDR3 nucleotide sequence: TGTGCCAGCAGTCTACTCGACAGGAGTAATTCACCCCTCCACTTT. It yields the protein CASSLLDRSNSPLHF.

The chain is built from TRBV9 and TRBJ1-2; D unresolved. This CDR3 contains 19 residues. The V gene's germline CDR1 is SGDLS and CDR2 YYNGEE. V was pared by 0 bases and J by 5 bases, with 26 bases between. DNA for the CDR3: TGTGCCAGCAGCGTAGGAGGCAGACTACCGGAGGGTGCATCGTATGGCTACACCTTC. Residues: CASSVGGRLPEGASYGYTF. Supplemented by reference TRBV9 and TRBJ1-2, the full variable domain reads DSGVTQTPKHLITATGQRVTLRCSPRSGDLSVYWYQQSLDQGLQFLIQYYNGEERAKGNILERFSAQQFPDLHSELNLSSLELGDSALYFCASSVGGRLPEGASYGYTFGSGTRLTVV.

The chain is built from TRBV28 and TRBJ1-1, with D possibly matching TRBD1 (6 bases). The CDR3 extends over 14 amino acids. Between the trimmed V and J ends, which lost 5 bases and 4 bases, there was a span of 14 bases. Germline V CDR1 and CDR2: MDHEN, SYDVKM. The CDR3 is CASSPTGSGTEAFF. DNA of the CDR3: TGTGCCAGCAGTCCAACAGGGTCGGGCACTGAAGCTTTCTTT.

The chain links TRBV4-1 to TRBJ1-1, with no clear D. Trimming removed 0 bases from V and 8 bases from J, with 16 bases in between. CDR1 is MGHRA and CDR2 is YSYEKL in the germline V gene. This CDR3 is 15 amino acids long. CDR3 DNA sequence: TGCGCCAGCAGCCAAGATTTGGCGGCCCCCCTGGAAGCTTTCTTT. Translated: CASSQDLAAPLEAFF.

The gene calls are TRBV4-3 and TRBJ1-2; 8 bases are shared with TRBD1. J was trimmed by 7 bases and V by 3 bases; bases with no gene match: 4. The germline gives CDR1 LGHNA, CDR2 YSLEER. There are 13 residues in the CDR3. This CDR3 is CASSQDRVRGYTF. The CDR3 DNA is TGCGCCAGCAGCCAGGACAGGGTACGTGGCTACACCTTC.

The rearrangement uses TRBV21-1 and TRBJ2-4; the table names TRBD1, a call not compared with the DNA. TRBV21-1 is recorded as a pseudogene. CDR3 length equals 16 residues. The CDR3 sequence is CASSHSGTGLKNIQYF. The CDR3 DNA reads TGTGCCAGCAGCCACTCCGGGACAGGTCTCAAAAACATTCAGTACTTC.

This chain uses TRBV6-1 with TRBJ2-3; D is perhaps TRBD2 (5 bases). The CDR3 loop spans 14 amino acids. Germline CDR1 MNHNS, CDR2 SASEGT. V dropped 2 bases and J dropped 4 bases, with 10 bases sitting between them. CDR3: CASSERGSADTQYF. CDR3 DNA sequence: TGTGCCAGCAGTGAAAGAGGGTCTGCAGATACGCAGTATTTT.